Included here is one TCR beta chain sequence, with context. Which antigen it targets is not known. One base away there is no much larger clone; base qualities are not given. Patients with autoimmune disease history or receiving systemic immunosuppression were excluded from the trial. Peripheral blood for TCR sequencing was drawn from every dose cohort at baseline, at cycle 4 day 1 and at cycle 7 day 1. Samples came from an open-label, multicenter, first-in-human phase I dose-escalation trial of ivuxolimab. The trial enrolled adults with locally advanced or metastatic head and neck squamous cell, hepatocellular, melanoma or renal cell carcinoma. Before TCR sequencing, CD4+ T cells and CD8+ T cells from peripheral blood were sorted into separate populations. This specimen comes from a study of OX40 agonist ivuxolimab in advanced cancers. Study-level background: The costimulatory receptor OX40 (CD134) was targeted by ivuxolimab, a fully human IgG2 agonistic monoclonal antibody. Of the approximately 53 patients in dose escalation, some 20 had hepatocellular carcinoma, about 15 had melanoma, 9 had renal cell carcinoma and 9 had head and neck cancer. Patients were allowed to have had prior anti-PD-1, anti-PD-L1 or anti-CTLA-4 therapy, and around 37% of the dose-escalation patients had previously received checkpoint inhibitors. The purpose of peripheral TCRbeta sequencing was to test whether ivuxolimab changed TCR sequence diversity and led to clonal T-cell expansion. In the dose-escalation cohort, roughly 80% of patients were male, and the mean age was approximately 55 years, with a range of 23 to 79. The paper covers the monotherapy dose-escalation part of the phase I ivuxolimab trial, which included N ≈ 50 patients. Intravenous ivuxolimab was administered to patients every 2 weeks at six dose levels: 0.01, 0.1, 0.3, 1.5, 3 and 10 mg/kg. Partial responses occurred in three dose-escalation patients: two with cutaneous melanoma and one with hepatocellular carcinoma. Broader findings and caveats from the paper: Low levels of normalized T-cell clonal expansion were also seen in some nonresponding patients. At doses of 0.1 to 3.0 mg/kg, clonal expansion of both CD4+ and CD8+ blood T cells was observed from baseline to week 6. The antigen specificity of the peripheral T cells that underwent clonal expansion was not determined. On average, CD8+ T cells showed more expanded clones than CD4+ T cells after ivuxolimab. In partial responders in the 0.1-3.0 mg/kg groups, normalized peripheral clonal expansion was found to be among the lowest, especially among CD8+ T cells.

For sequencing of the TCRbeta CDR3 region, genomic DNA was extracted from the sorted cells. The immunoSEQ Assay was used to sequence the TCRbeta CDR3 regions. TCRdb carries this immuneACCESS record with in-frame sequences only. Its versions omit some clonotypes, under half of them owing to an unresolved V gene in the studies checked, with the rest unexplained. The sample contains around 80,000 clones, about 80% of them found a single time. The ten largest clones represent approximately 2.6% of the sample. The CDR3 contains 14 residues, cysteine and phenylalanine counted. The sequence is cut down to CDR3 DNA, 42 bases in frame from base 1. V trim: 8 bases; J trim: 6 bases; unmatched bases: 9. The CDR1 and CDR2 encoded by the germline V gene are ENHRY and SYGVKD.

The source material was CD4+ or CD8+ T cells sorted from blood, sampled in a trial of the OX40 agonist ivuxolimab. This chain is built from TRBV10-3 and TRBJ1-5; TRBD1 aligns with 8 central bases. The sequence derives from an adult with an advanced solid tumor such as melanoma, head and neck, liver or kidney cancer. The CDR3 region has the sequence CAIGETGVSQPQHF. The nucleotide sequence reads TGTGCCATCGGGGAGACAGGGGTCAGTCAGCCCCAGCATTTT.